This entry lists 20 T cell receptor beta chains sequenced from one sample in a study of T cells in Graves' hyperthyroidism and ophthalmopathy. Using RNA transcripts as the source, TCR beta CDR3 regions were amplified. RT-PCR in the first round (using the HTBI primer set) targeted the TCR CDR3. One entry per CDR3 protein results from TCRdb running MiXCR on the multiplex PCR reads. The profile shows hundreds of thousands of distinct CDR3 sequences, approximately 40% of them singletons. The sequenced material came from blood. The origin of the receptors is a man aged 18-30 years with Graves' hyperthyroidism.

At least ten counts were recorded for this clonotype. The V call is TRBV19, the J call TRBJ1-5, with unresolved D. Germline V gene data show CDR1 as LNHDA and CDR2 as SQIVND (reference sequence). The V and J ends lost 3 bases and 7 bases respectively, with 7 bases between them. CDR3 length equals 12 residues. The CDR3 DNA is TGTGCCAGTAGTATTGGGTGGCAGCCCCAGCATTTT. It codes for CASSIGWQPQHF.

The V and J genes are TRBV6-6 and TRBJ1-6, with 7 positions matching TRBD1. The ends lost 7 bases at V and 8 bases at J; junction bases unmatched: 14. This CDR3 spans 16 amino acids. CDR1 and CDR2 (germline): MNHNY, SVGAGI (reference sequence). CDR3 region: CASTNDRQGWDSPLHF. In DNA form, the CDR3 reads TGTGCCAGCACTAACGATCGACAGGGATGGGATTCACCCCTCCACTTT.

The V and J genes are TRBV7-2 and TRBJ2-5, with a possible D match to TRBD2 (5 bases). The germline V gene encodes CDR1 SGHTA and CDR2 FQGNSA. The CDR3 is 13 residues long. V was cut by 6 bases and J by 0 bases, with 8 bases left in between. CDR3 loop: CASRPGNQETQYF. As DNA, the CDR3 is TGTGCCAGCAGGCCGGGAAACCAAGAGACCCAGTACTTC.

The V gene is TRBV7-2, the J gene TRBJ1-1; D possibly corresponds to TRBD1 (6 bases). V was cut by 1 base and J by 1 base, with 10 bases left in between. The CDR3 has 15 amino acids. Germline assignment: CDR1 SGHTA and CDR2 FQGNSA. CDR3 region: CASSLEGGPNTEAFF. The CDR3 DNA is TGTGCCAGCAGCTTAGAGGGGGGACCGAACACTGAAGCTTTCTTT.

This clonotype was counted between two and nine times. This chain joins TRBV20-1 and TRBJ1-5; the D gene is possibly TRBD1 (5 bases). Germline lookup yields CDR1 DFQATT and CDR2 SNEGSKA (reference sequence). The CDR3 consists of 18 residues. With 3 bases removed from V and 0 bases from J, the gap between germline ends came to 21 bases. The CDR3: CSASTRTLGWYSNQPQHF. The DNA for the CDR3 is TGCAGTGCTAGTACTCGGACACTCGGATGGTATAGCAATCAGCCCCAGCATTTT.

The V call is TRBV11-1, the J call TRBJ2-6; a weak D match, TRBD2 (5 bases). Trimming shortened V by 4 bases and J by 2 bases, and 12 bases separated the two germline ends. CDR3 size: 16 residues. Germline V lookup: CDR1 SGHAT, CDR2 FQDESV (reference sequence). In DNA form, the CDR3 reads TGTGCCAGCAGCTCCTCCCGGGGTACTGGGGCCAACGTCCTGACTTTC. Amino acids: CASSSSRGTGANVLTF.

The gene calls are TRBV11-1 and TRBJ1-1; tentative D call: TRBD1 (6 bases). This CDR3 is built from 14 residues. Germline V gene lookup returns CDR1 SGHAT and CDR2 FQDESV (reference sequence). The germline V and J ends were trimmed by 7 bases and 5 bases, with 17 bases remaining between them. The DNA of the CDR3 is TGTGCCAGCACGGAGAACGGGGGCGAAACTGAAGCTTTCTTT. This sequence encodes CASTENGGETEAFF.

This clonotype was seen more than once but under ten times. This rearrangement joins TRBV7-9 to TRBJ2-5, with 10 bases aligning to TRBD2. Germline V lookup: CDR1 SEHNR, CDR2 FQNEAQ (reference sequence). CDR3 length: 17 amino acids. Trimming cost V 5 bases and J 2 bases; bases outside gene matches: 11. The CDR3 here is CASSPPPLAGEQETQYF. DNA for the CDR3: TGTGCCAGCAGCCCTCCACCCCTAGCGGGGGAACAAGAGACCCAGTACTTC.

V is TRBV11-1 and J is TRBJ1-2; the D gene is possibly TRBD1 (5 bases). CDR3 size: 14 residues. Germline CDR1 is SGHAT and CDR2 is FQDESV (reference sequence). Trimming took 4 bases from V and 6 from J, leaving 15 bases between them. The CDR3 protein is CASSSTTVHDGYTF. CDR3 DNA: TGTGCCAGCAGCTCCACGACAGTTCACGATGGCTACACCTTC.

Comments on this clonotype: A much larger clone lies a single base off, so this may be a read error. The chain uses TRBV7-3 and TRBJ1-6; tentative D call: TRBD1 (6 bases). CDR1 is SGHTA, CDR2 FQGTGA, per germline. This CDR3 region has 15 residues. The CDR3 DNA reads TGTGTCAGCAGCAAGCCAACAGGGAGAGGTTCACCCCTCCACTTT. Translating gives CVSSKPTGRGSPLHF.

This clonotype was counted between two and nine times. This chain joins TRBV6-5 and TRBJ2-7; no clear D gene. Trimming removed 3 bases at V and 3 bases at J, with 9 bases between. The CDR3 is made up of 13 amino acids. Germline V lookup: CDR1 MNHEY, CDR2 SVGAGI. CDR3 loop: CASSYAELYEQYF. The CDR3 DNA follows: TGTGCCAGCAGTTATGCGGAGCTCTACGAGCAGTACTTC.

This clonotype was detected a few times. The gene calls are TRBV14 and TRBJ1-6; weak D call: TRBD1 (5 bases). Trimming took 0 bases from V and 7 from J, leaving 13 bases between them. Germline lookup yields CDR1 SGHDN and CDR2 FVKESK. The CDR3 runs 16 residues. The CDR3 bases are TGTGCCAGCAGCCAAGATCGCGGGACGGAGAATTCACCCCTCCACTTT. Residues: CASSQDRGTENSPLHF.

The chain carries TRBV7-2 and TRBJ1-1; D might be TRBD1 (5 bases). CDR1 SGHTA and CDR2 FQGNSA come from the germline V gene. V dropped 3 bases and J dropped 3 bases, with 14 bases sitting between them. The CDR3 totals 15 residues. CDR3 bases: TGTGCCAGCAGCTTCTGGGACTCCGGGGACACTGAAGCTTTCTTT. Amino acid sequence: CASSFWDSGDTEAFF.

The CDR3 sequence: CASSQTGEANTIYF. The CDR3 nucleotides read TGTGCCAGCAGTCAAACAGGGGAGGCAAACACCATATATTTT. This rearrangement joins TRBV9 to TRBJ1-3; 7 bases line up with TRBD1. CDR3 length: 14 amino acids. Germline V gene sequence: CDR1 SGDLS, CDR2 YYNGEE. J was trimmed by 6 bases and V by 5 bases; bases with no gene match: 8.

As regards this clonotype: This could be a read error, since a much larger clone is one nucleotide away. The CDR3 spells CAGSYPTPSYEQYF. CDR3 sequence (DNA): TGTGCCGGCAGCTACCCGACGCCGTCCTACGAGCAGTACTTC. V gene TRBV7-9 combines with J gene TRBJ2-7; unclear D gene. The germline V gene has CDR1 SEHNR and CDR2 FQNEAQ (reference sequence). This CDR3 contains 14 residues.

This clonotype was observed a few times. The gene calls are TRBV24-1 and TRBJ2-7; D might be TRBD1 or TRBD2, each matching 5 bases. CDR3 length: 16 amino acids. V lost 4 bases to trimming and J lost 2 bases, with 17 bases between them. Germline loops: CDR1 KGHDR, CDR2 SFDVKD. CDR3 protein: CATSDPAWDRTYEQYF. In nucleotides, the CDR3 is TGTGCCACCAGTGACCCTGCGTGGGACCGGACCTACGAGCAGTACTTC.

This clonotype was seen at least ten times. CDR3 bases: TGTGCCAGCAGTGAAGCGCCCTACACTGAAGCTTTCTTT. Protein product: CASSEAPYTEAFF. The chain has TRBV2 and TRBJ1-1; D gene unclear. CDR1 is SNHLY and CDR2 is FYNNEI in the germline V gene. V was shortened by 0 bases and J by 3 bases, with 5 bases between the two germline ends. This CDR3 has 13 amino acids.

This clonotype was observed many times. V gene TRBV12-3 or TRBV12-4 combines with J gene TRBJ1-5; TRBD1 is a possible D gene (5 bases). The length of the CDR3 is 13 residues. Trimming left V 7 bases short and J 6 bases short, with 13 bases between. The CDR3 region is CASMGRVGQPQHF. The CDR3 region has the DNA TGTGCCAGCATGGGCAGGGTGGGTCAGCCCCAGCATTTT.

V and J are TRBV6-1 and TRBJ1-5, with D perhaps TRBD1 (5 bases). Germline CDR1 and CDR2: MNHNS and SASEGT. The CDR3 runs 15 residues. V lost 5 bases and J lost 0, with 11 bases in between. The CDR3 DNA reads as TGTGCCAGCAGTTTCGAGAGGGGTAGCAATCAGCCCCAGCATTTT. Protein sequence: CASSFERGSNQPQHF.

The chain links TRBV5-1 to TRBJ2-2; 7 positions agree with TRBD1. Trimming at V came to 0 bases and at J to 4 bases, leaving 0 bases not matched to a gene. This CDR3 has 14 residues. Germline V CDR1 and CDR2: SGHRS, YFSETQ. The CDR3 spells CASSLGDSTGELFF. The CDR3 nucleotides are TGCGCCAGCAGCTTGGGGGACAGCACCGGGGAGCTGTTTTTT.